A single sample gave rise to the 27 T cell receptor delta chains below, sequenced in a study of gamma-delta chains in newborns, infants, children. TCRdb reprocessed the reads through CATT. The table includes some 12,000 delta-chain clones, about 8.7% detected once. The specimen was blood. These TCRs come from a child who was a newborn, infant or young child, either healthy, febrile or measles-vaccinated (not recorded which).

This CDR3 is CACDPLGDTGQADKLIF. CDR3 coding DNA: TGTGCCTGTGACCCACTGGGGGATACTGGACAAGCCGATAAACTCATCTTT. No V gene call was produced; the J gene was TRDJ1; TRDD3 is taken as the D call from the table, unchecked against the DNA. The CDR3 sequence is 17 residues long.

This clone was recorded a few times. The sample carries other DNA sequences with the same CDR3. The genes are TRDV2 and TRDJ1; no clear D gene. In germline, CDR1 is GEAIGNYY, CDR2 EKD. This CDR3 comprises 13 residues. Trimming cost V 0 bases and J 0 bases, with 4 bases left between them. Written as DNA, the CDR3 is TGTGCCTGTGACACCTGGGACACCGATAAACTCATCTTT. Protein sequence: CACDTWDTDKLIF.

This clone was counted a few times. The sample contains more than one DNA sequence encoding this CDR3. The chain is built from TRDV2 and TRDJ1, with 12 bases aligning to TRDD3. The CDR3 loop spans 19 amino acids. Trimming cost V 0 bases and J 5 bases; bases outside gene matches: 15. The germline CDR1 and CDR2 sequences are GEAIGNYY and EKD. CDR3 region: CACDTVRTGGYTARDKLIF. The CDR3 DNA sequence: TGTGCCTGTGACACCGTTCGTACTGGGGGATACACCGCTCGTGATAAACTCATCTTT.

V usage is TRDV2 and J usage is TRDJ3, with TRDD3 identical over 8 bases. J was trimmed by 1 base and V by 0 bases; bases with no gene match: 10. The CDR3 runs to 20 residues. Looked up from germline, CDR1 is GEAIGNYY and CDR2 is EKD. CDR3 nucleotides: TGTGCCTGTGACACCGCGGGATACGGGTCTTGGTCCTGGGACACCCGACAGATGTTTTTC. Translated: CACDTAGYGSWSWDTRQMFF.

The sample holds a few counts of this clone. The CDR3 reads CACDTVGGLGDMMTAQLFF. The CDR3 nucleotides are TGTGCCTGTGACACTGTCGGGGGACTGGGGGATATGATGACAGCACAACTCTTCTTT. V and J are TRDV2 and TRDJ2, with 11 bases aligning to TRDD3. V lost 1 base, J lost 3 bases, and 12 bases stayed unmatched. Per germline, CDR1 GEAIGNYY and CDR2 EKD. The CDR3 spans 19 residues.

In its sample, this clone was seen a few times. This chain connects TRDV2 to TRDJ3, with TRDD3 matching 8 bases. The CDR3 totals 19 residues. Germline values: CDR1 GEAIGNYY, CDR2 EKD. J gave up 0 bases and V 3 bases, and 9 bases lay outside the gene matches. DNA for the CDR3: TGTGCCTGTGACGCCCCTGGGGGACACAGCTCCTGGGACACCCGACAGATGTTTTTC. Translated: CACDAPGGHSSWDTRQMFF.

The chain combines TRDV2 with TRDJ1; 9 bases are shared with TRDD3. The junction had 12 bases not matched to a gene; V was cut back by 1 base and J by 1 base. The CDR3 spans 18 residues. CDR1 is GEAIGNYY, CDR2 EKD, per germline. CDR3 protein: CACDTLTGGQDPTDKLIF. The DNA for the CDR3 is TGTGCCTGTGACACGCTTACTGGGGGACAAGACCCCACCGATAAACTCATCTTT.

This clone showed up just a few times. The same CDR3 arises from other DNA sequences in this sample as well. The chain couples TRDV2 to TRDJ1; TRDD3 agrees at 13 bases. Trimming removed 3 bases from V and 2 bases from J; junction bases left unmatched: 2. CDR3 length equals 15 residues. The V gene's germline CDR1 is GEAIGNYY and CDR2 EKD. The CDR3 DNA sequence: TGTGCCTGTGACGTACTGGGGGATACGACCGATAAACTCATCTTT. The encoded protein is CACDVLGDTTDKLIF.

This clone showed up just a few times. This chain links TRDV2 with TRDJ3; D not resolved. This CDR3 is built from 18 residues. V dropped 1 base and J dropped 0 bases, with 12 bases sitting between them. The germline gives CDR1 GEAIGNYY, CDR2 EKD. Written as DNA, the CDR3 is TGTGCCTGTGACACTGTGGACGGCCCCTCCTGGGACACCCGACAGATGTTTTTC. Encoded protein: CACDTVDGPSWDTRQMFF.

This clone was counted a few times. This chain joins TRDV2 and TRDJ3; 9 bases align to TRDD3. CDR1 GEAIGNYY and CDR2 EKD come from the germline V gene. V shed 3 bases, J shed 2 bases, and the junction held 10 bases outside the gene matches. The CDR3 consists of 19 residues. This CDR3 reads CACDAMGDNSPWDTRQMFF. CDR3 sequence (DNA): TGTGCCTGTGACGCGATGGGGGATAATTCCCCCTGGGACACCCGACAGATGTTTTTC.

This clone was counted between two and nine times. V and J are TRDV2 and TRDJ1; no definite D call. Germline V gives CDR1 GEAIGNYY, CDR2 EKD. With 3 bases removed from V and 0 bases from J, the gap between germline ends came to 10 bases. CDR3 length equals 14 residues. Here the CDR3 reads CACDPVLNTDKLIF. The DNA of the CDR3 is TGTGCCTGTGACCCGGTACTGAACACCGATAAACTCATCTTT.

V is TRDV2 and J is TRDJ1; D unresolved. The germline V gene has CDR1 GEAIGNYY and CDR2 EKD. V shed 3 bases and J shed 0 bases, with 13 bases lying between them. This CDR3 contains 15 residues. This chain's CDR3 is CACDSLQTNTDKLIF. The CDR3, as DNA: TGTGCCTGTGACTCCCTCCAAACTAACACCGATAAACTCATCTTT.

The chain links TRDV2 to TRDJ3; TRDD3 matches 7 bases. TCRdb gives no J gene; it was assigned here by matching the DNA to germline. From germline, CDR1 is GEAIGNYY and CDR2 EKD. After removal of 1 base from V and 0 bases from J, the junction contained 8 bases not matched to a gene. CDR3 size: 19 residues. The CDR3, as DNA: TGTGCCTGTGACACGTTGGGGGAGAGCAGCTCCTGGGACACCCGACAGATGTTTTTC. This codes for CACDTLGESSSWDTRQMFF.

This clone was detected only a few times. The V gene is TRDV2, the J gene TRDJ1, with TRDD3 matching 10 bases. Germline loops: CDR1 GEAIGNYY, CDR2 EKD. This CDR3 spans 17 amino acids. The trim removed 3 bases at V and 0 bases at J, leaving 9 bases unmatched. The CDR3 region has the DNA TGTGCCTGTGACTTCATTACTGGGGGATTTTACACCGATAAACTCATCTTT. It codes for CACDFITGGFYTDKLIF.

This clone was seen more than once but under ten times. The genes are TRDV2 and TRDJ1, with a weak D call TRDD3 (6 bases). Deletions cut 0 bases from V and 2 bases from J, with 9 bases between. The CDR3 contains 14 residues. Germline V gene sequence: CDR1 GEAIGNYY, CDR2 EKD. CDR3 bases: TGTGCCTGTGACACCATTGGGGATACCGATAAACTCATCTTT. Amino acid sequence: CACDTIGDTDKLIF.

V and J are TRDV1 and TRDJ1; 13 bases are shared with TRDD3. The CDR3 has 21 amino acids. Trimming removed 5 bases from V and 3 bases from J; junction bases left unmatched: 21. Germline CDR1 and CDR2: TSWWSYY and QGS. Here the CDR3 DNA reads TGTGCTCTTGGGTCTCCCATCCTATTTACTGGGGGATACGGCGGCGCCGATAAACTCATCTTT. Translation gives CALGSPILFTGGYGGADKLIF.

This clone showed up just a few times. This chain uses TRDV2 with TRDJ1; 10 bases match TRDD3. The J segment lost 0 bases and the V segment lost 3 bases, leaving 6 bases of the junction unmatched. This CDR3 is built from 16 residues. Germline CDR1 and CDR2: GEAIGNYY and EKD. Written as DNA, the CDR3 is TGTGCCTGTGACTCGCTTACTGGGGGATACACCGATAAACTCATCTTT. This encodes CACDSLTGGYTDKLIF.

The chain uses TRDV2 and TRDJ1, with D perhaps TRDD3 (5 bases). Trimming removed 3 bases at V and 0 bases at J, with 16 bases between. Germline loops: CDR1 GEAIGNYY, CDR2 EKD. The CDR3 consists of 16 residues. CDR3 DNA: TGTGCCTGTGACTCCTTGACTGGACCGTACACCGATAAACTCATCTTT. The encoded protein is CACDSLTGPYTDKLIF.

This clone showed up just a few times. Other DNA sequences of this sample code for an identical CDR3. The chain uses TRDV2 and TRDJ1; 8 bases fit TRDD3. Germline V gene sequence: CDR1 GEAIGNYY, CDR2 EKD. The CDR3 sequence is 15 residues long. With V trimmed by 3 bases and J by 0 bases, 5 bases remained unmatched. CDR3 sequence (DNA): TGTGCCTGTGACCCACTGGGGGCCGACACCGATAAACTCATCTTT. Translated, it gives CACDPLGADTDKLIF.

This chain connects TRDV2 to TRDJ1; TRDD3 matches at 10 bases. Germline V lookup: CDR1 GEAIGNYY, CDR2 EKD. The CDR3 is 15 amino acids. Trimming at V came to 1 base and at J to 5 bases, leaving 6 bases not matched to a gene. CDR3 sequence (DNA): TGTGCCTGTGACACGCTGGGGGATAGCGGGGATAAACTCATCTTT. It encodes CACDTLGDSGDKLIF.

This clone appeared a few times. The chain recombines TRDV2 with TRDJ1; TRDD3 matches 13 bases. The J gene is absent in TCRdb and was assigned here via DNA matching to germline. The V and J ends lost 3 bases and 3 bases, in that order; junction bases with no gene match: 6. Germline V gives CDR1 GEAIGNYY, CDR2 EKD. CDR3 length: 16 residues. CDR3 protein: CACDGLGDTGADKLIF. In DNA form, the CDR3 reads TGTGCCTGTGACGGACTGGGGGATACGGGGGCCGATAAACTCATCTTT.

The J gene is TRDJ3, the V gene TRDV2; D is ambiguous. CDR1 and CDR2 from the germline V gene are GEAIGNYY and EKD. The CDR3 is 16 amino acids. Trimming shortened V by 1 base and J by 0 bases, and 6 bases separated the two germline ends. The CDR3 DNA is TGTGCCTGTGACACGATTTCCTCCTGGGACACCCGACAGATGTTTTTC. Amino acid sequence: CACDTISSWDTRQMFF.

The V and J genes are TRDV2 and TRDJ3; TRDD3 matches at 7 bases. The trim removed 0 bases at V and 1 base at J, leaving 14 bases unmatched. CDR1 GEAIGNYY and CDR2 EKD come from the germline V gene. The CDR3 length is 21 residues. As DNA, the CDR3 is TGTGCCTGTGACACCCTCGCCGTCCCTGGGGGTATTTCCTGGGACACCCGACAGATGTTTTTC. Translation gives CACDTLAVPGGISWDTRQMFF.

This rearrangement joins TRDV2 to TRDJ1, with TRDD3 identical over 10 bases. The CDR3 extends over 17 amino acids. Looked up from germline, CDR1 is GEAIGNYY and CDR2 is EKD. The V segment lost 3 bases and the J segment 0 bases; nucleotides outside the gene matches: 9. The CDR3 coding sequence is TGTGCCTGTGACGAGGTACTGGGGGATTCCTACACCGATAAACTCATCTTT. This translates into CACDEVLGDSYTDKLIF.

No V gene call is available, although the J gene is TRDJ3; TRDD3, as called in the table, went unchecked against the DNA. This CDR3 comprises 21 residues. This CDR3 is CACDTGRWDTPISWDTRQMFF. Written as DNA, the CDR3 is TGTGCCTGTGACACCGGTAGGTGGGATACCCCGATTTCGTGGGACACCCGACAGATGTTTTTC.

The rearrangement joins TRDV2 to TRDJ1; D perhaps matches TRDD3 (5 bases). With 0 bases removed from V and 3 bases from J, the gap between germline ends came to 13 bases. CDR1 is GEAIGNYY and CDR2 is EKD in the germline V gene. The CDR3 is 15 amino acids. The CDR3 loop is CACDTVGVWADKLIF. The CDR3 region has the DNA TGTGCCTGTGACACCGTCGGGGTCTGGGCCGATAAACTCATCTTT.

The sample holds a few counts of this clone. The chain combines TRDV2 with TRDJ3; 13 bases fit TRDD3. Germline CDR1 is GEAIGNYY and CDR2 is EKD. V lost 0 bases and J lost 0; bases outside the gene matches: 10. This CDR3 region has 22 residues. The CDR3 DNA follows: TGTGCCTGTGACACCCTAGAAAAACTGGGGGATACGAGCTCCTGGGACACCCGACAGATGTTTTTC. The encoded protein is CACDTLEKLGDTSSWDTRQMFF.